A selection of T cell receptor beta chains follows, all from one sample in a study of cytomegalovirus exposure and HLA in healthy donors. Here immunoSEQ multiplex PCR was the method, and the copy in TCRdb shows in-frame clones only, minus some. The sample consists of fewer than 180,000 clones, around 74% of them appearing once. The specimen sequenced was PBMCs. The receptors were gathered from a man aged 50 to 60 in good health and CMV-seropositive. Each CDR3 is given with its conserved first and last residue. The order of the fields is CDR3 protein, CDR3 DNA, clone size, D gene, V gene, J gene. D genes are given only for firm matches. A row's size may be missing; if present it is once, few, many or a size class.

CDR3 protein: CASSRQGHQPQHF
CDR3 DNA: TGTGCCAGCAGTCGACAGGGACATCAGCCCCAGCATTTT
clone size: NA
D gene: TRBD1
V gene: TRBV6-1
J gene: TRBJ1-5

CDR3 protein: CSVEERTGANTEAFF
CDR3 DNA: TGCAGCGTTGAGGAACGGACAGGGGCAAACACTGAAGCTTTCTTT
clone size: NA
D gene: TRBD1
V gene: TRBV29-1
J gene: TRBJ1-1

CDR3 protein: CASSQSPGKHNSPLHF
CDR3 DNA: TGTGCCAGCAGCCAGTCCCCGGGAAAGCATAATTCACCCCTCCACTTT
clone size: few
D gene: NA
V gene: TRBV6-6
J gene: TRBJ1-6

CDR3 protein: CASSSGQSSGEAFF
CDR3 DNA: TGTGCCAGCAGCTCGGGACAGTCCTCCGGCGAGGCTTTCTTT
clone size: NA
D gene: TRBD1
V gene: TRBV5-4
J gene: TRBJ1-1

CDR3 protein: CASSFVAVEAFF
CDR3 DNA: TGTGCCAGCAGTTTTGTGGCGGTAGAAGCTTTCTTT
clone size: few
D gene: NA
V gene: TRBV28
J gene: TRBJ1-1

CDR3 protein: CSAGWTGSEKLFF
CDR3 DNA: TGCAGCGCTGGATGGACAGGGTCTGAAAAACTGTTTTTT
clone size: NA
D gene: TRBD1
V gene: TRBV29-1
J gene: TRBJ1-4

CDR3 protein: CSVEGGAGEPRYEQYF
CDR3 DNA: TGCAGCGTTGAAGGGGGAGCGGGAGAGCCGAGATACGAGCAGTACTTC
clone size: NA
D gene: TRBD2
V gene: TRBV29-1
J gene: TRBJ2-7

CDR3 protein: CASSQDQAGYNQPQHF
CDR3 DNA: TGTGCCAGCAGCCAAGATCAGGCGGGATACAATCAGCCCCAGCATTTT
clone size: NA
D gene: NA
V gene: TRBV4-2
J gene: TRBJ1-5

CDR3 protein: CASSPDRGRSDEKLFF
CDR3 DNA: TGTGCCAGCAGTCCGGACAGGGGGCGGTCAGATGAAAAACTGTTTTTT
clone size: NA
D gene: TRBD1
V gene: TRBV6-6
J gene: TRBJ1-4

CDR3 protein: CASSETVDNYGYTF
CDR3 DNA: TGTGCCAGCAGTGAAACAGTCGATAACTATGGCTACACCTTC
clone size: NA
D gene: NA
V gene: TRBV6-1
J gene: TRBJ1-2

CDR3 protein: CASSLSGGGGYTF
CDR3 DNA: TGTGCCAGCAGTTTGTCGGGGGGCGGTGGCTACACCTTC
clone size: once
D gene: NA
V gene: TRBV6-6
J gene: TRBJ1-2

CDR3 protein: CASSLARLAGSSASTDTQYF
CDR3 DNA: TGTGCCAGCAGCTTGGCCCGGCTAGCGGGCTCCTCCGCCAGCACAGATACGCAGTATTTT
clone size: NA
D gene: TRBD2
V gene: TRBV5-5
J gene: TRBJ2-3

CDR3 protein: CASRDGGAYEQYF
CDR3 DNA: TGTGCCAGCAGGGATGGCGGCGCCTACGAGCAGTACTTC
clone size: NA
D gene: NA
V gene: TRBV28
J gene: TRBJ2-7

CDR3 protein: CASSSGDGNEQFF
CDR3 DNA: TGTGCCAGCAGCAGCGGGGATGGGAATGAGCAGTTCTTC
clone size: NA
D gene: TRBD2
V gene: TRBV6-5
J gene: TRBJ2-1

CDR3 protein: CASSLSMWGQGLAGATEQYF
CDR3 DNA: TGTGCCAGCAGTTTATCGATGTGGGGACAGGGACTAGCGGGAGCTACCGAGCAGTACTTC
clone size: NA
D gene: TRBD2
V gene: TRBV27
J gene: TRBJ2-7

CDR3 protein: CASSSSGGDQPQHF
CDR3 DNA: TGTGCCAGCAGCTCATCCGGGGGGGATCAGCCCCAGCATTTT
clone size: NA
D gene: NA
V gene: TRBV7-9
J gene: TRBJ1-5

CDR3 protein: CASSPQGLAGTDTQYF
CDR3 DNA: TGTGCCAGCAGCCCACAGGGACTAGCGGGCACAGATACGCAGTATTTT
clone size: NA
D gene: TRBD2
V gene: TRBV7-8
J gene: TRBJ2-3

CDR3 protein: CASSPQRIRDFGYTF
CDR3 DNA: TGTGCCAGCAGCCCCCAAAGGATTCGGGACTTTGGCTACACCTTC
clone size: NA
D gene: NA
V gene: TRBV7-9
J gene: TRBJ1-2

CDR3 protein: CASRHPGVPYEQYF
CDR3 DNA: TGTGCCAGCAGACATCCCGGAGTACCCTACGAGCAGTACTTC
clone size: NA
D gene: NA
V gene: TRBV6-5
J gene: TRBJ2-7

CDR3 protein: CASRALPFYTF
CDR3 DNA: TGTGCCAGCAGAGCCTTGCCTTTCTACACCTTC
clone size: NA
D gene: NA
V gene: TRBV6-1
J gene: TRBJ1-2

CDR3 protein: CASSNRDRLNTEAFF
CDR3 DNA: TGTGCCAGCAGCAATCGGGACAGACTGAACACTGAAGCTTTCTTT
clone size: NA
D gene: NA
V gene: TRBV21-1
J gene: TRBJ1-1

CDR3 protein: CSSIPDSGLAGVVYEQYF
CDR3 DNA: TGTTCCAGCATCCCTGACTCTGGACTAGCGGGAGTAGTCTACGAGCAGTACTTC
clone size: few
D gene: TRBD2
V gene: TRBV7-9
J gene: TRBJ2-7

CDR3 protein: CASSLLSNLQETQYF
CDR3 DNA: TGTGCCAGCAGTTTACTGAGTAATCTACAAGAGACCCAGTACTTC
clone size: NA
D gene: NA
V gene: TRBV28
J gene: TRBJ2-5

CDR3 protein: CASSSSGQGQAFF
CDR3 DNA: TGTGCCAGCAGCTCTTCGGGACAGGGCCAAGCTTTCTTT
clone size: NA
D gene: TRBD1
V gene: TRBV2
J gene: TRBJ1-1